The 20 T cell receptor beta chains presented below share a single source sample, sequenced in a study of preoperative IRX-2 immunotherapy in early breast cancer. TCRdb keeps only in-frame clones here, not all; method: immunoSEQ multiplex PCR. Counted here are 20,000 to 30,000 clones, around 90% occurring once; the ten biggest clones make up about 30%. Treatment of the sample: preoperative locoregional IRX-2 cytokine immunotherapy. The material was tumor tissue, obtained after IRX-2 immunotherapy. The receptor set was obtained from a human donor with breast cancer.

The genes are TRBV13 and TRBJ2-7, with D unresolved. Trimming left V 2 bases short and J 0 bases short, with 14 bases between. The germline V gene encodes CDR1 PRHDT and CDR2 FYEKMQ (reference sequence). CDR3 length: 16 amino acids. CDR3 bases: TGTGCCAGCAGCTTACGTGGCAGCTCGAGCTCCTACGAGCAGTACGTC. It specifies CASSLRGSSSSYEQYV.

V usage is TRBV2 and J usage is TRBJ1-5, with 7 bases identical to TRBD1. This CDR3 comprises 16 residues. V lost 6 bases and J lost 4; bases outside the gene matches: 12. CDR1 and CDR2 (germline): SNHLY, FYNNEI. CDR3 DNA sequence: TGTGCCAGCAGGGAGGACAGGTCCGGACTAAATCAGCCCCAGCATTTT. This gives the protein CASREDRSGLNQPQHF.

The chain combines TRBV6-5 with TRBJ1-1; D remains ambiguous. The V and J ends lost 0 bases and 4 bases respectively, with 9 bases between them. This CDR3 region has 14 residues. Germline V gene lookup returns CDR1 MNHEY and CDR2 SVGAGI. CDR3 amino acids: CASSYSPDVTEAFF. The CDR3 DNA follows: TGTGCCAGCAGTTACTCGCCCGATGTCACTGAAGCTTTCTTT.

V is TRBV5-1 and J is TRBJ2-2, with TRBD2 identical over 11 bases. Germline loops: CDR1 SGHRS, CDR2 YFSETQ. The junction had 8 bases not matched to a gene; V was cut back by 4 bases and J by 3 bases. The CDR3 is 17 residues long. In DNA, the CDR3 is TGCGCCAGCAGCATCACTCTAGCGGGGGGATACACCGGGGAGCTGTTTTTT. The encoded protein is CASSITLAGGYTGELFF.

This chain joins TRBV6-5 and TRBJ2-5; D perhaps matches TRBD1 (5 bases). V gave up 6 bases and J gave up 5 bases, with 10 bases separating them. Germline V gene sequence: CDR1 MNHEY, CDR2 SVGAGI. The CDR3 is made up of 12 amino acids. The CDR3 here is CASRDKWETQYF. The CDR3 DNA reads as TGTGCCAGCAGGGACAAATGGGAGACCCAGTACTTC.

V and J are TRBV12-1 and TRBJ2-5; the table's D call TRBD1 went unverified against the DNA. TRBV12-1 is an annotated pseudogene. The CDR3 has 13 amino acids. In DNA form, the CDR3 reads TGTGCCAGCAGCTTTAAACAGCAAGAGACCCAGTACTTC. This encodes CASSFKQQETQYF.

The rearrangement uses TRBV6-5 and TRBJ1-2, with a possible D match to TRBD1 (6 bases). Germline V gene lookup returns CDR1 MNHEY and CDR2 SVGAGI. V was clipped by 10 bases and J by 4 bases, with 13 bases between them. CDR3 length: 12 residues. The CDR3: CATMQGFYGYTF. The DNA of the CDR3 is TGTGCCACCATGCAGGGGTTCTATGGCTACACCTTC.

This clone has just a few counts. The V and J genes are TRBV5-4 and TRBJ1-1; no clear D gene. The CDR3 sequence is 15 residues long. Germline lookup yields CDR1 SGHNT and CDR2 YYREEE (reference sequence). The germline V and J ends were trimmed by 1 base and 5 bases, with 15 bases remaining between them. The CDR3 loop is CASSLFGLGGTEAFF. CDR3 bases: TGTGCCAGCAGCTTGTTCGGTTTGGGAGGGACTGAAGCTTTCTTT.

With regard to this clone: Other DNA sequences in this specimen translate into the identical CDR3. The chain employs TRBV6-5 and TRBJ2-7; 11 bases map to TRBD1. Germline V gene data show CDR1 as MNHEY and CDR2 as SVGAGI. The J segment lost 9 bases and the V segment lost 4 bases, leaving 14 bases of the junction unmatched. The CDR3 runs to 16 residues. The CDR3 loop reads CASSWERTGTGGRQYF. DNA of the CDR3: TGTGCCAGCAGTTGGGAACGCACCGGGACAGGGGGTCGGCAGTACTTC.

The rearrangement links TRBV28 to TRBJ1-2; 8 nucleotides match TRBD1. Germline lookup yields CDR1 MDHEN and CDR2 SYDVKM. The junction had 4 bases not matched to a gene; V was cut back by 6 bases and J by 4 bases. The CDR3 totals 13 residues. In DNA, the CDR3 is TGTGCCAGCAGACTCGGGACAGGCTATGGCTACACCTTC. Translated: CASRLGTGYGYTF.

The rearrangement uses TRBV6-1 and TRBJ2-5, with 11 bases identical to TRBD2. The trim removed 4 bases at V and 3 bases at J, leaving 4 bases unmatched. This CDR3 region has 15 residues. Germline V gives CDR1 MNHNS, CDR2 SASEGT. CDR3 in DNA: TGTGCCAGCAGTGGGGTAGCGGGGGGGAAAGAGACCCAGTACTTC. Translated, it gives CASSGVAGGKETQYF.

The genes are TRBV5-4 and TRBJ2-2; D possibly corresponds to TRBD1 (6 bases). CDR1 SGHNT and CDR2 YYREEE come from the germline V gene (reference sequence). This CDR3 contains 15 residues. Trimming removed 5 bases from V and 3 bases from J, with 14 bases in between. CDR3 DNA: TGTGCCAGCAGTGACAGGAGAAGTTACACCGGGGAGCTGTTTTTT. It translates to CASSDRRSYTGELFF.

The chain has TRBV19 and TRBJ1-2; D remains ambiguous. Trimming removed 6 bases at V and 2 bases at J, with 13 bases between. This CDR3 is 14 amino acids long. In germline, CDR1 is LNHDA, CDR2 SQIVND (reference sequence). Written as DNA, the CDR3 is TGTGCCAGTAGCCCCCCCGCGGGGAACTATGGCTACACCTTC. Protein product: CASSPPAGNYGYTF.

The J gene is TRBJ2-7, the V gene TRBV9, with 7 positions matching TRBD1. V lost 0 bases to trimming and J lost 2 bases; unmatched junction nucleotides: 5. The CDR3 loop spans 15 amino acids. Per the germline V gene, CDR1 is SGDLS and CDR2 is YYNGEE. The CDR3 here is CASSVEAGGPYEQYF. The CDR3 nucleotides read TGTGCCAGCAGCGTAGAAGCAGGGGGACCCTACGAGCAGTACTTC.

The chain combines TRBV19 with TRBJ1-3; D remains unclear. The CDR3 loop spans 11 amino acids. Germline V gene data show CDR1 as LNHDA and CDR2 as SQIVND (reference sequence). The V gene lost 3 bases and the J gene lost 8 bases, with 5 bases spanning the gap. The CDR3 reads CASSIEDTIYF. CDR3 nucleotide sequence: TGTGCCAGTAGTATTGAGGACACCATATATTTT.

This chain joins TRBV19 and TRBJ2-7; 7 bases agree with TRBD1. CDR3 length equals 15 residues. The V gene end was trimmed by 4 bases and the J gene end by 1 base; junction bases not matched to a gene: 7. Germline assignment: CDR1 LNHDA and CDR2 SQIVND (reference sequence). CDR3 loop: CASSTYRGPSYEQYF. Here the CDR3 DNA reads TGTGCCAGTAGTACCTACAGGGGACCTTCCTACGAGCAGTACTTC.

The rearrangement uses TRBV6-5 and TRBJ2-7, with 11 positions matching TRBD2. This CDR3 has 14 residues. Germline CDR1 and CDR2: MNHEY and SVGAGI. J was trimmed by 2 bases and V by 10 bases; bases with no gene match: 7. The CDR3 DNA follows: TGTGCCACCCAGACTAGCGGGGTTCCCTACGAGCAGTACGTC. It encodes CATQTSGVPYEQYV.

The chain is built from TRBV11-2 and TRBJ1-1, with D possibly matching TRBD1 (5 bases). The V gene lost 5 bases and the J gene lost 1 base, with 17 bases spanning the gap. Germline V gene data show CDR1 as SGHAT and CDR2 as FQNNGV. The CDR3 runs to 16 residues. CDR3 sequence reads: CASSQEIGAKNTEAFF. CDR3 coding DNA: TGTGCCAGCAGCCAAGAGATAGGGGCGAAGAACACTGAAGCTTTCTTT.

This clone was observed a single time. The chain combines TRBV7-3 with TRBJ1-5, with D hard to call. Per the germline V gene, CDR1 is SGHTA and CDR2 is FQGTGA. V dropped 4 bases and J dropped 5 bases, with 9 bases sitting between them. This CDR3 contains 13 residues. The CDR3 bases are TGTGCCAGCAGCTCGACGGTGGATCAGCCCCAGCATTTT. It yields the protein CASSSTVDQPQHF.

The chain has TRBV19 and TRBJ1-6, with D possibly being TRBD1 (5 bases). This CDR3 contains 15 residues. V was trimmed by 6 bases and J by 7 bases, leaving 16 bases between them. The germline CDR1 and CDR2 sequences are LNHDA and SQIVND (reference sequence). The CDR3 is CASSVGQIYNSPLHF. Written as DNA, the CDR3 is TGTGCCAGTAGCGTGGGGCAGATATACAATTCACCCCTCCACTTT.